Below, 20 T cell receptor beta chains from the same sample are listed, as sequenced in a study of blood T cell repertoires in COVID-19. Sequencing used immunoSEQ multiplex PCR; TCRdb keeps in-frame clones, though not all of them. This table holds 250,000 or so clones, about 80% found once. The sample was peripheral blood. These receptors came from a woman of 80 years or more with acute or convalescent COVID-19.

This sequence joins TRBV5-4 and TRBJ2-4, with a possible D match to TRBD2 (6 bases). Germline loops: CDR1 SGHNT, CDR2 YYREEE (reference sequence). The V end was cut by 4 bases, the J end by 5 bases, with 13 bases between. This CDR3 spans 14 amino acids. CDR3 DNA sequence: TGTGCCAGCAGCGGAGGGAGGAGGGAAAACATTCAGTACTTC. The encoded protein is CASSGGRRENIQYF.

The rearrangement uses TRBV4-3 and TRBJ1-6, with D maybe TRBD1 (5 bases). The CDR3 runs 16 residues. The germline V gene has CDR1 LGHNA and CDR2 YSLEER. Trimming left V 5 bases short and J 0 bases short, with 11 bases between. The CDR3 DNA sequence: TGCGCCAGCAGCGAAGGAGGACACTCCTATAATTCACCCCTCCACTTT. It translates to CASSEGGHSYNSPLHF.

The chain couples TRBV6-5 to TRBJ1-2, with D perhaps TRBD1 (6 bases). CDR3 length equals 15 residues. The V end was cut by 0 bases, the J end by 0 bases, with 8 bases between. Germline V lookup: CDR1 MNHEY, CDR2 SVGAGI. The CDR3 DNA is TGTGCCAGCAGTTACTCGACAGGAGCTAACTATGGCTACACCTTC. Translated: CASSYSTGANYGYTF.

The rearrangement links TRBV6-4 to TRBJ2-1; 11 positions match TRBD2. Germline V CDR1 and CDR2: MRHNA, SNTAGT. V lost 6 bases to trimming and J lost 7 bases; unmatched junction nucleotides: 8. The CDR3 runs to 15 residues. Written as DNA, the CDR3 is TGTGCCAGCAGCGAACTAGCGGGGGCTAGAAATGAGCAGTTCTTC. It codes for CASSELAGARNEQFF.

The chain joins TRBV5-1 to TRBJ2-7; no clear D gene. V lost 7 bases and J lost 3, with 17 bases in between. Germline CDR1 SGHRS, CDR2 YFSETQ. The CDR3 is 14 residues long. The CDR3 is CASRRARENYEQYF. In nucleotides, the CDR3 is TGCGCCAGCCGCCGCGCAAGAGAAAACTACGAGCAGTACTTC.

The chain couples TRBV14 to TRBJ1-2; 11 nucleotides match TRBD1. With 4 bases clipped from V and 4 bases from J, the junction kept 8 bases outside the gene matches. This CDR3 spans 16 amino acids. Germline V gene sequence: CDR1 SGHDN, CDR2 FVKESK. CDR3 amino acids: CASSPWTGGSFYGYTF. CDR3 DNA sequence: TGTGCCAGCAGCCCCTGGACAGGGGGCTCTTTCTATGGCTACACCTTC. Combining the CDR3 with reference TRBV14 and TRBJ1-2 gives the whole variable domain EAGVTQFPSHSVIEKGQTVTLRCDPISGHDNLYWYRRVMGKEIKFLLHFVKESKQDESGMPNNRFLAERTGGTYSTLKVQPAELEDSGVYFCASSPWTGGSFYGYTFGSGTRLTVV.

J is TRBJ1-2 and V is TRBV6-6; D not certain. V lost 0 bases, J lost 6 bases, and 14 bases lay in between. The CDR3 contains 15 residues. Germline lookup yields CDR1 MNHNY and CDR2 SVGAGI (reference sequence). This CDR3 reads CASSYSDGYGNGYTF. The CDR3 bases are TGTGCCAGCAGTTACTCCGACGGGTATGGTAATGGCTACACCTTC.

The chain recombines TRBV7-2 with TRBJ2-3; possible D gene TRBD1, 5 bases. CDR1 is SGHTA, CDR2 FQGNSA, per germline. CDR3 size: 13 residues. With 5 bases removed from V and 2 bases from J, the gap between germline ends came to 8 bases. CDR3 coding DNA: TGTGCCAGCAGCGGACAACACACAGATACGCAGTATTTT. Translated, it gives CASSGQHTDTQYF.

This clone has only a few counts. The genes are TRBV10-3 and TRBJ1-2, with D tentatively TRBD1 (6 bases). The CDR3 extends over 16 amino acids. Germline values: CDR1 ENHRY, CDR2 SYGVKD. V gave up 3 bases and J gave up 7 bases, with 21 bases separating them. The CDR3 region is CAISDPQGRGRLGYTF. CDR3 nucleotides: TGTGCCATCAGTGACCCACAGGGCCGAGGACGTCTTGGCTACACCTTC.

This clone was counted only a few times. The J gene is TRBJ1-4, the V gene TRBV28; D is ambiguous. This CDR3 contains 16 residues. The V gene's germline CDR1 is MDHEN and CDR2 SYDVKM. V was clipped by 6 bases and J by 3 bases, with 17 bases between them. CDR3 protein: CASSLWSLQANEKLFF. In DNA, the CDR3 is TGTGCCAGCAGCTTGTGGTCACTACAAGCTAATGAAAAACTGTTTTTT.

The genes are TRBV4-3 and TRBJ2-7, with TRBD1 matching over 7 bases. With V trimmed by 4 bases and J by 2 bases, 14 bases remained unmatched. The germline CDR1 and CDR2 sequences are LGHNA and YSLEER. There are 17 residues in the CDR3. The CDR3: CASSRKAERDSTYEQYF. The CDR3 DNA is TGCGCCAGCAGCCGAAAGGCGGAAAGGGACAGCACCTACGAGCAGTACTTC.

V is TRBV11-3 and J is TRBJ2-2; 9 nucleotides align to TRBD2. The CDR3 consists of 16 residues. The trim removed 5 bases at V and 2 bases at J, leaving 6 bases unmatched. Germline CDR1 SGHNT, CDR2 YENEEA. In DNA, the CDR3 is TGTGCCAGCAGCCTGACCGGGACTAGCAACACCGGGGAGCTGTTTTTT. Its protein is CASSLTGTSNTGELFF.

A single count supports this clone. The CDR3 is CASSETGTGYEKLFF. Here the CDR3 DNA reads TGCGCCAGCAGTGAGACCGGGACAGGGTACGAAAAACTGTTTTTT. The genes are TRBV10-1 and TRBJ1-4, with TRBD1 identical over 9 bases. Trimming cost V 2 bases and J 8 bases; bases outside gene matches: 6. The V gene's germline CDR1 is WNHNN and CDR2 SYGVQD (reference sequence). The CDR3 runs to 15 residues.

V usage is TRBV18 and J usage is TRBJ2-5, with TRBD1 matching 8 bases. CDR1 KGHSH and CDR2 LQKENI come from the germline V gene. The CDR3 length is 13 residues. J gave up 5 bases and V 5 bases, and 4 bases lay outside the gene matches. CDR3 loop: CASSWTGLETQYF. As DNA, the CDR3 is TGTGCCAGCTCATGGACAGGGTTGGAGACCCAGTACTTC.

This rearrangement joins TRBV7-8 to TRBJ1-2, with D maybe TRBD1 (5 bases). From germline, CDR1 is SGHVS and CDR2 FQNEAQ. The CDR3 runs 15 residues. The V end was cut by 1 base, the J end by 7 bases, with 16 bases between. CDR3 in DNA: TGTGCCAGCAGCTTAGTAATTGGGGCCGGGGGTGGCTACACCTTC. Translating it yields CASSLVIGAGGGYTF.

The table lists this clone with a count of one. CDR3 nucleotides: TGTGCCAGCAGCTTAGGGACAGGCGTTTATGGCTACACCTTC. Its protein is CASSLGTGVYGYTF. The chain recombines TRBV5-5 with TRBJ1-2; 8 bases match TRBD1. Per germline, CDR1 SGHKS and CDR2 YYEKEE (reference sequence). The J segment lost 5 bases and the V segment lost 2 bases, leaving 5 bases of the junction unmatched. This CDR3 comprises 14 residues.

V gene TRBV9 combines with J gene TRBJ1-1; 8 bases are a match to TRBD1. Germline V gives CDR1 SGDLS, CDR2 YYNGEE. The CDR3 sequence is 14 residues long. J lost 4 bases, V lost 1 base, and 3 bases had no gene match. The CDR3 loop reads CASSVTGGGTEAFF. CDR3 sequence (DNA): TGTGCCAGCAGCGTAACAGGGGGAGGCACTGAAGCTTTCTTT. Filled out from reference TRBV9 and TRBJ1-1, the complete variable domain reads DSGVTQTPKHLITATGQRVTLRCSPRSGDLSVYWYQQSLDQGLQFLIQYYNGEERAKGNILERFSAQQFPDLHSELNLSSLELGDSALYFCASSVTGGGTEAFFGQGTRLTVV.

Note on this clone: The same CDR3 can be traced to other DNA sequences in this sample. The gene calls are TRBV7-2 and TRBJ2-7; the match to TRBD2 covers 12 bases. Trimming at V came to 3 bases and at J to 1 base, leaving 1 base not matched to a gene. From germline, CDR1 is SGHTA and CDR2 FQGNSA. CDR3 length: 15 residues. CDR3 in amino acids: CASSLGTSGSYEQYF. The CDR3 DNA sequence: TGTGCCAGCAGCTTGGGGACTAGCGGGTCCTACGAGCAGTACTTC.

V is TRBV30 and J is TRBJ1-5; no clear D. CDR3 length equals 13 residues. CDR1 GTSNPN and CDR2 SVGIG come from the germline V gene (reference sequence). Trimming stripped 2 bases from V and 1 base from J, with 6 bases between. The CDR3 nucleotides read TGTGCCTGGAGTCAACGGAGCAATCAGCCCCAGCATTTT. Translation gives CAWSQRSNQPQHF.

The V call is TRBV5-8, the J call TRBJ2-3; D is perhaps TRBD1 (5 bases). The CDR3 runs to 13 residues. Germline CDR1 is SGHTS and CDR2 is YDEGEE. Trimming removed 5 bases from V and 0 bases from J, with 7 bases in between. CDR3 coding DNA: TGTGCCAGCAGTCGACAGAGCACAGATACGCAGTATTTT. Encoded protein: CASSRQSTDTQYF.